This T cell receptor beta chain emerged from a study of T cell responses to AZD1222 COVID-19 vaccine. Study outcomes and limitations: Only 5 or 6 AZD1222 recipients were seropositive at baseline.

The CDR3 contains 12 residues. TCRdb's copy holds only in-frame clones and misses some; the assay was immunoSEQ multiplex PCR. Counted here are about 130,000 clones, 80% to 90% occurring once; the ten biggest clones make up about 9.5%. This clone was recorded only once. The antigen remains undetermined. The clonotype was recovered from an adult who received the AZD1222 COVID-19 vaccine. Material: peripheral blood, obtained 28 days after the second AZD1222 dose. The chain carries TRBV21-1 and TRBJ1-4. TRBV21-1 is shown as a pseudogene. Here the CDR3 DNA reads TGTGCCAGCAGCAAAGAAAGGTCAAAACTGTTTTTT. Its translation is CASSKERSKLFF.